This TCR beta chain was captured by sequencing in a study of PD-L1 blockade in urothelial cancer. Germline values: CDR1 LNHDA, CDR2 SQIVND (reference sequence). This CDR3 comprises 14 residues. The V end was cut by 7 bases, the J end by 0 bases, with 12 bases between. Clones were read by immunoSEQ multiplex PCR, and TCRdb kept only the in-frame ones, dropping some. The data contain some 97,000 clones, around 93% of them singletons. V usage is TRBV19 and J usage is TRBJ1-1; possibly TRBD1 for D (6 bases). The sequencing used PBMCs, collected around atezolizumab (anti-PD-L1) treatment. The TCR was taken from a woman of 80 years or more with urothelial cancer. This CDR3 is CASTLTGLNTEAFF. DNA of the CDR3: TGTGCCAGTACCTTGACAGGACTGAACACTGAAGCTTTCTTT.